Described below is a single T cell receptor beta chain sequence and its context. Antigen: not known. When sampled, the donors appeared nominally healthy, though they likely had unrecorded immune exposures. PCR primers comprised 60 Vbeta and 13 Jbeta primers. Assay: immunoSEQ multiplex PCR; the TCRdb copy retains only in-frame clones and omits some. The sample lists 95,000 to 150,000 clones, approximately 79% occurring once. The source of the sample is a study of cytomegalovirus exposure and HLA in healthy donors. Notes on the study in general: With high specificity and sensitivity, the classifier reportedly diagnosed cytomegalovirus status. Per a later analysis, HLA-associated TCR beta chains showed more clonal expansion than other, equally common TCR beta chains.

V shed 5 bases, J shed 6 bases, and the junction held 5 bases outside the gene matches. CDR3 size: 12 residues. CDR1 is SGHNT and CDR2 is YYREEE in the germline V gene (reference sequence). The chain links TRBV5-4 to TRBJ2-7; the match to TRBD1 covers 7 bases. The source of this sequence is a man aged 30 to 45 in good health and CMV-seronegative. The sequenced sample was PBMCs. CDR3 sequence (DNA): TGTGCCAGCAGTCGGGACAGTGGCGAGCAGTACTTC. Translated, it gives CASSRDSGEQYF.